This passage covers 9 T cell receptor beta chains from one sample sequenced in a study of CD8 T cells in Susac syndrome. RNA amounts of 0.5 to 1 ug underwent reverse transcription with random hexamers. In TCRdb, the immunoSEQ multiplex PCR reads were re-called with MiXCR into one record per CDR3 protein. The sample contains about 240,000 distinct CDR3 sequences, about 96% of which appear only once. Sample: CD4+ T cells from PBMCs. All receptors come from a human donor with Susac syndrome.

This CDR3 reads CASSPRGAGGGEQFF. The CDR3 bases are TGTGCCAGCAGCCCCCGAGGAGCGGGAGGGGGTGAGCAGTTCTTC. The rearrangement links TRBV7-9 to TRBJ2-1; the match to TRBD2 covers 10 bases. The CDR3 has 15 amino acids. The J segment lost 9 bases and the V segment lost 5 bases, leaving 10 bases of the junction unmatched. Germline CDR1 and CDR2: SEHNR and FQNEAQ (reference sequence).

The rearrangement uses TRBV20-1 and TRBJ2-3; D might be TRBD1 (5 bases). Germline CDR1 and CDR2: DFQATT and SNEGSKA (reference sequence). The CDR3 spans 12 residues. Deletions cut 8 bases from V and 6 bases from J, with 15 bases between. CDR3 in DNA: TGCAGTCGACAGAAAGTAGGCGATACGCAGTATTTT. The encoded protein is CSRQKVGDTQYF.

The chain couples TRBV15 to TRBJ2-5, with 12 bases aligning to TRBD2. Germline V CDR1 and CDR2: LNHNV, YYDKDF (reference sequence). This CDR3 is 15 amino acids long. V gave up 5 bases and J gave up 4 bases; unmatched junction bases: 5. The CDR3, as DNA: TGTGCCACCAGCCTAGGACTAGCGGGATTAGAGACCCAGTACTTC. Protein sequence: CATSLGLAGLETQYF.

The chain uses TRBV4-1 and TRBJ2-7, with 11 bases that match TRBD2. Looked up from germline, CDR1 is MGHRA and CDR2 is YSYEKL. This CDR3 has 16 residues. The ends lost 4 bases at V and 2 bases at J; junction bases unmatched: 7. CDR3 sequence: CASSPSIAGGPYEQYF. CDR3 sequence (DNA): TGCGCCAGCAGCCCAAGTATAGCGGGAGGGCCCTACGAGCAGTACTTC.

The chain couples TRBV30 to TRBJ1-1, with D uncertain. The CDR3 contains 12 residues. Trimming took 4 bases from V and 0 from J, leaving 6 bases between them. Germline-derived CDR1 and CDR2 are GTSNPN and SVGIG (reference sequence). CDR3 residues: CAWNRLNTEAFF. CDR3 nucleotide sequence: TGTGCCTGGAATCGGCTGAACACTGAAGCTTTCTTT.

The CDR3 DNA is TGCAGCGTGGATGCCGGGACAGGGAGGGGCGGGCAGTACTTC. It codes for CSVDAGTGRGGQYF. The chain joins TRBV29-1 to TRBJ2-7; 9 positions agree with TRBD1. With V trimmed by 6 bases and J by 9 bases, 15 bases remained unmatched. CDR3 size: 14 residues. Germline values: CDR1 SQVTM, CDR2 ANQGSEA.

The rearrangement joins TRBV7-9 to TRBJ1-3; no clear D gene. Germline V gene sequence: CDR1 SEHNR, CDR2 FQNEAQ (reference sequence). CDR3 size: 14 residues. V gave up 1 base and J gave up 2 bases, with 6 bases separating them. The CDR3 nucleotides are TGTGCCAGCAGCTTAGGCGGGGCTGGAAACACCATATATTTT. This sequence encodes CASSLGGAGNTIYF.

The chain has TRBV15 and TRBJ2-3; D is undetermined. The CDR3 contains 14 residues. Per germline, CDR1 LNHNV and CDR2 YYDKDF (reference sequence). Between the trimmed V and J ends, which lost 5 bases and 4 bases, there was a span of 13 bases. CDR3 sequence: CATSGRAVPDTQYF. As DNA, the CDR3 is TGTGCCACCAGCGGTAGGGCGGTCCCAGATACGCAGTATTTT.

The chain has TRBV7-3 and TRBJ1-2; the D is unclear. V lost 5 bases and J 8 bases, leaving 12 bases between the germline ends. Germline V gene sequence: CDR1 SGHTA, CDR2 FQGTGA. This CDR3 region has 12 residues. The DNA of the CDR3 is TGTGCCAGCAGCGGAACCCGTGGGGGCTACACCTTC. It codes for CASSGTRGGYTF.